A selection of T cell receptor beta chains follows, all from one sample in a study of T cell repertoires in cytomegalovirus infection. Each CDR3 protein gets one entry after TCRdb re-called the reads with MiXCR. Of 400,000 or so distinct CDR3 sequences listed, 25% to 40% are singletons. The sequencing input was PBMCs. Source of these receptors: a human donor in good health (CMV status not recorded). Some clones in this sample may be carry-over from other donors' samples. The CDR3 runs from the conserved cysteine through the conserved F or W. The order of the fields is D gene, J gene, clone size, V gene, CDR3 length, CDR3 DNA, CDR3 protein. D genes are given only for firm matches. Clone size appears in some rows only: once, few, many, or a class for an expanded clone.

>.|TRBJ2-1|few|TRBV28|14
TGTGCCAGCAGTGCCCTAGGGGCCTACAATGAGCAGTTCTTC
CASSALGAYNEQFF
>TRBD2|TRBJ2-1|.|TRBV29-1|13
TGCAGCGTTAGACTAGCGGGGGCTAATGAGCAGTTCTTC
CSVRLAGANEQFF
>.|TRBJ1-1|few|TRBV6-1|16
TGTGCCAGCAGTGAAGTTCAGGGGTTGGGGAACACTGAAGCTTTCTTT
CASSEVQGLGNTEAFF
>.|TRBJ1-5|few|TRBV4-1|15
TGCGCCAGCAGCCAAGAGGAAGGCCATGGGTCGCCCCAGCATTTT
CASSQEEGHGSPQHF
>TRBD1|TRBJ1-2|.|TRBV5-1|14
TGCGCCAGCAGCTTGGACGGGACAGGGGTAGGCTACACCTTC
CASSLDGTGVGYTF
>.|TRBJ2-4|once|TRBV20-1|15
TGCAGTGCTAGTTTACGGGACTTGGTACCCCTCGGACAGTACTTC
CSASLRDLVPLGQYF
>.|TRBJ1-2|.|TRBV7-3|16
TGTGCCAGCAGCTCACCCAGGGGTGTTATCCTCTATGGCTACACCTTC
CASSSPRGVILYGYTF
>TRBD1|TRBJ1-4|few|TRBV7-6|14
TGTGCCAGCAGCTGGGACAGGGGGAATGAAAAACTGTTTTTT
CASSWDRGNEKLFF
>.|TRBJ2-3|.|TRBV20-1|13
TGCAGTGCTAGAGCGGGGAGCACAGATACGCAGTATTTT
CSARAGSTDTQYF
>.|TRBJ2-7|.|TRBV6-6|15
TGTGCCAGTTGCCCACGGGACCAGAGCTACTACGTGCAGTGCTTC
CASCPRDQSYYVQCF
>TRBD1|TRBJ1-1|many|TRBV6-2/TRBV6-3|16
TGTGCCAGCAGTTATAAGACAGGGGGCGTGAACACTGAAGCTTTCTTT
CASSYKTGGVNTEAFF
>.|TRBJ2-7|many|TRBV7-8|13
TGTGCCAGCAGCTCGGACAGCTCCTACGAGCAGTACTTC
CASSSDSSYEQYF
>TRBD1|TRBJ2-1|.|TRBV7-3|15
TGTGCCAGCAGCCCCCCGGGACAGGGGGGCAATGAGCAGTTCTTC
CASSPPGQGGNEQFF
>TRBD1|TRBJ2-2|few|TRBV11-2|19
TGTGCCAGCAGCTTATGGGTTCCATTCGGGACAGGGCACACCGGGGAGCTGTTTTTT
CASSLWVPFGTGHTGELFF
>.|TRBJ2-2|few|TRBV5-4|18
TGTGCCAGCAGCACACCACCCTTAGCGGAGTCGAACACCGGGGAGCTGTTTTTT
CASSTPPLAESNTGELFF
>.|TRBJ1-4|few|TRBV4-1|12
TGCGCCAGCAGCCAAATGGAAGAAAAACTGTTTTTT
CASSQMEEKLFF
>.|TRBJ1-3|.|TRBV6-2/TRBV6-3|15
TGTGCCAGCAGTTACGATGGCGGATACGGAAACACCATATATTTT
CASSYDGGYGNTIYF
>TRBD2|TRBJ2-7|.|TRBV20-1|15
TGCAGTGCTTGGGGGACTAGCGGGGATTACTACGAGCAGTACTTC
CSAWGTSGDYYEQYF
>.|TRBJ1-2|.|TRBV6-5|15
TGTGCCAGCAGTTACTCGCCTTCCAGTGACGATGGCTACACCTTC
CASSYSPSSDDGYTF
>.|TRBJ2-3|few|TRBV12-3/TRBV12-4|14
TGTGCCAGCACCCCGGACACGGACACAGATACGCAGTATTTT
CASTPDTDTDTQYF
>TRBD1|TRBJ2-3|.|TRBV29-1|15
TGCAGCGGGGAAGGTTGGGACAGGGGGCCAGATACGCAGTATTTT
CSGEGWDRGPDTQYF
>TRBD1|TRBJ1-5|.|TRBV6-6|14
TGTGCCAGCAGTTCCGGGACAGGCAATCAGCCCCAGCAGTTT
CASSSGTGNQPQQF
>.|TRBJ2-2|.|TRBV11-2|14
TGTGCCAGCAGCGAACGGGGAATCACCGGGGAGCTGTTTTTT
CASSERGITGELFF
>.|TRBJ2-3|.|TRBV19|15
TGTGCCAGTAGTTCCAAGCGTAGGGGCACAGATACGCAGTATTTT
CASSSKRRGTDTQYF
>TRBD1|TRBJ2-1|.|TRBV6-2/TRBV6-3|14
TGTGCCAGCAGCAGACAGGGGGCGGCAGATGAGCAGTTCTTC
CASSRQGAADEQFF
>TRBD1|TRBJ1-2|few|TRBV7-6|13
TGTGCCAGCAGCTCAGGACAGGGGAATGGCTACACCTTC
CASSSGQGNGYTF
>.|TRBJ2-5|.|TRBV28|13
TGTGCCAGCAGCCCTAGAGGCCGACAGACCCAGTACTTC
CASSPRGRQTQYF
>.|TRBJ2-7|many|TRBV6-2/TRBV6-3|13
TGTGCCAGCAGTTTAAATGAACCCTACGAGCAGTACTTC
CASSLNEPYEQYF
>TRBD1|TRBJ1-2|.|TRBV24-1|15
TGTGCCACCAGTACAGGACAGGGGGCACACTATGGCTACACCTTC
CATSTGQGAHYGYTF
>TRBD1|TRBJ1-2|many|TRBV6-6|17
TGTGCCAGCAGGGATACAGGGGGCGCGAGTATCGACTATGGCTACACCTTC
CASRDTGGASIDYGYTF
>.|TRBJ1-5|.|TRBV12-3/TRBV12-4|12
TGTGCCAGCAGGCTGGAAGGGCAGCCCCAGCATTTT
CASRLEGQPQHF
>.|TRBJ1-1|few|TRBV19|13
TGTGCCAGTAGTGTCGGGATGAACACTGAAGCTTTCTTT
CASSVGMNTEAFF
>.|TRBJ1-5|.|TRBV4-2|15
TGTGCCAGCAGCCTCCGATCGACAGCTAATCAGCCCCAGCATTTT
CASSLRSTANQPQHF
>TRBD2|TRBJ2-7|few|TRBV19|16
TGTGCCAGTAGTACAGGAGCGGGGGCGAGCTCCTACGAGCAGTACTTC
CASSTGAGASSYEQYF
>TRBD2|TRBJ2-3|.|TRBV15|17
TGTGCCACCAGCAAGGGGACTAGCGGGGGGCCAGCAGATACGCAGTATTTT
CATSKGTSGGPADTQYF
>TRBD2|TRBJ2-3|.|TRBV2|15
TGTGCCAGCCGGGAGACTAGCGGGGGAACAGATACGCAGTATTTT
CASRETSGGTDTQYF
>.|TRBJ2-3|few|TRBV6-1|14
TGTGCCAGCAGGGGGTTAGCGTGGACAGATACGCAGTATTTT
CASRGLAWTDTQYF
>TRBD2|TRBJ2-5|many|TRBV6-1|15
TGTGCCAGCAGTGAACTAGCGGGGGGGCCAGAGACCCAGTACTTC
CASSELAGGPETQYF
>.|TRBJ2-7|few|TRBV5-1|13
TGCGCCAGCAGCTTGGACCTATCAGTGGAGCAGTACTTC
CASSLDLSVEQYF
>TRBD2|TRBJ2-3|few|TRBV11-2|19
TGTGCCAGCAGCAGACCCCCTTCACCCGGGACTAGCGGCACAGATACGCAGTATTTT
CASSRPPSPGTSGTDTQYF
>.|TRBJ2-4|many|TRBV7-2|14
TGTGCCAGCAGCACCAGGGTAGCCAAAAACATTCAGTACTTC
CASSTRVAKNIQYF
>.|TRBJ1-5|few|TRBV28|16
TGTGCCAGCAGTTTCCAGACAGCTAAGGTACGGCAGCCCCAGCATTTT
CASSFQTAKVRQPQHF
>TRBD1|TRBJ2-7|.|TRBV7-9|15
TGTGCCAGCAGCGCCTGGACAGGAAGCTCCTACGAGCAGTACTTC
CASSAWTGSSYEQYF
>.|TRBJ2-3|.|TRBV7-9|18
TGTGCCAGCAGCTTAGGGGGGGGCACGGGCGGCAGCACAGATACGCAGTATTTT
CASSLGGGTGGSTDTQYF
>TRBD1|TRBJ2-1|.|TRBV19|14
TGTGCCAGTAGTATAGGGTTAGACAGGGATGAGCAGTTCTTC
CASSIGLDRDEQFF
>TRBD1|TRBJ2-1|few|TRBV6-4|16
TGTGCCAGCAGTGACTCGTTACAGGGGAGCTACAATGAGCAGTTCTTC
CASSDSLQGSYNEQFF
>TRBD2|TRBJ2-3|.|TRBV9|16
TGTGCCAGCAGCTCGGCGGGGGGGCCCGGGGAAGATACGCAGTATTTT
CASSSAGGPGEDTQYF